This T cell receptor (beta chain) was profiled in a study of blood T cell repertoires in COVID-19 (dated by TCRdb to 2018 to 2021). Describing the broader study: The collaborator samples originated in the United States, Italy and Spain and spanned the acute and convalescent phases of COVID-19. HLA class I and class II types, where available, came from metadata supplied by the sample provider rather than from assay-based typing. A freely available public database, intended as a resource for researchers studying the immune response to SARS-CoV-2, is where the repertoires were released. The prospective study material was composed of cDNA or gDNA derived from T cells, B-cell-depleted T cells, or PBMCs. Sample metadata almost always included a de-identified subject ID, COVID-19 status, age in years and sex. Deeply sampled blood TCRbeta repertoires from subjects exposed to, actively infected with, or recovered from COVID-19 were included in the dataset. Samples were obtained from the ongoing ImmuneRACE study (first 160 participants) and from about 1,300 subjects provided by 6 global collaborators. Overall study results and their limits: The quantity of clinical and demographic metadata differed by source and by participant and was supplied without curation.

Sequences MNHNY (CDR1) and SVGAGI (CDR2) are obtained from the germline V gene (reference sequence). V and J lose 2 bases and 7 bases, and a span of 15 bases separates them. From its cysteine to its phenylalanine, the CDR3 spans 14 amino acids. The retained sequence is limited to the CDR3, 42 bases, with the frame set at the first base. TCRbeta CDR3 regions were amplified from genomic DNA using the immunoSEQ Assay, a bias-controlled multiplex PCR. The original methods were these. The number of nucleated cells in each sample was estimated by amplification of reference gene primers within the assay. To quantify the absolute abundance of each unique TCRbeta CDR3 rearrangement, sequence reads were collapsed and filtered. Productive Simpson clonality was computed per sample as the square root of Simpson's diversity index over productive rearrangements. TCRdb mirrors the immuneACCESS table, restricted to in-frame sequences. Some clones are absent from its copies; in checked studies, under half trace to an unresolved V gene, and the reason for the others is unknown. The DNA was the basis for D and trimming; V, J and clone size are from that table. For this sample there are 270,000 or so clones; more than 65% appear just once. Around 2.9% of the sample comes from the top ten.

Whole blood was collected in K2EDTA tubes by collaborating institutions according to the institutions' own protocols. Collaborator samples were shipped for TCRbeta analysis as frozen whole blood, isolated PBMCs, or DNA extracted from either sample type. A note on this clone: What this receptor recognizes is not known. The record has no base qualities; no much larger clone is one base away.

Recombination joined TRBV6-6 with TRBJ2-7; a tentative D match to TRBD2 spans 6 bases. Sequencing was done on a sample of peripheral blood. The sequence was collected from a young woman with acute or convalescent COVID-19. The CDR3 corresponds to CASSYPPGVREQYF. The DNA sequence is as follows: TGTGCCAGCAGTTACCCCCCGGGGGTTCGGGAGCAGTACTTC.